This T cell receptor beta chain was observed in a study of T-cell memory formation after mild COVID-19. TCRdb reprocessed the 5' RACE reads with MiXCR, giving one entry per CDR3 protein. The sample lists hundreds of thousands of distinct CDR3 sequences, 20% to 25% seen once, with around 8.7% in the top ten. Germline CDR1 MGHDK, CDR2 SYGVNS. This CDR3 comprises 12 residues. The trim removed 4 bases at V and 13 bases at J, leaving 6 bases unmatched. The sequencing input was PBMCs or a T cell subset sorted from them (not recorded which). This receptor was obtained from an adult woman who had mild COVID-19 (a few samples of this study predate the infection). Cell type and time point are not known. The J gene is TRBJ1-4, the V gene TRBV25-1; 7 bases are shared with TRBD1. The DNA for the CDR3 is TGTGCCAGCAGTGCTGGGACAGAGGGACTGTTTTTT. Translation gives CASSAGTEGLFF.